A selection of T cell receptor beta chains follows, all from one sample in a study of control samples from healthy donors and cancer patients. Assay: immunoSEQ multiplex PCR; the TCRdb copy retains only in-frame clones and omits some. The sample contains 190,000 or so clones, about 93% of which appear only once. The sequencing sample was made of blood. These receptors all come from a man aged 18 to 35 in good health. Each CDR3 is given with its conserved first and last residue. The D gene is left open where the match is weak. Part of the rows lack a size; the others show once, few, many or a class for expanded clones.

TRBJ2-7 | TRBV10-3 | - | - | CAISGGNKGYEQYF | TGTGCCATCAGTGGGGGCAATAAAGGGTACGAGCAGTACTTC
TRBJ2-2 | TRBV3-1/TRBV3-2 | - | TRBD1 | CASRLTGAGELFF | TGTGCCAGCAGACTTACAGGGGCCGGGGAGCTGTTTTTT
TRBJ1-5 | TRBV5-1 | - | TRBD1 | CASSLTGAGNQPQHF | TGCGCCAGCAGCTTGACAGGGGCTGGCAATCAGCCCCAGCATTTT
TRBJ1-6 | TRBV4-2 | - | TRBD1 | CASSHGTRGGQGSSYNSPLHF | TGTGCCAGCAGCCACGGAACAAGAGGAGGACAGGGTAGCTCCTATAATTCACCCCTCCACTTT
TRBJ1-2 | TRBV6-5 | - | - | CASSRDKVYGYTF | TGTGCCAGCAGTCGGGATAAGGTCTATGGCTACACCTTC
TRBJ2-3 | TRBV19 | - | - | CASSMGRGADTQYF | TGTGCCAGTAGTATGGGTAGGGGGGCAGATACGCAGTATTTT
TRBJ2-5 | TRBV7-2 | - | TRBD1 | CASSRGRQGARKETQYF | TGTGCCAGCAGCCGGGGTCGACAGGGGGCGCGGAAAGAGACCCAGTACTTC
TRBJ1-1 | TRBV20-1 | - | - | CSASLGAEAFF | TGCAGTGCTAGTCTGGGGGCTGAAGCTTTCTTT
TRBJ2-1 | TRBV5-1 | - | - | CASSPRQYNEQFF | TGCGCCAGCAGCCCCCGACAATACAATGAGCAGTTCTTC
TRBJ1-1 | TRBV7-9 | - | - | CASSLRGNTEAFF | TGTGCCAGCAGCTTAAGGGGGAACACTGAAGCTTTCTTT
TRBJ1-1 | TRBV19 | - | TRBD1 | CASSITAGGTEAFF | TGTGCCAGTAGTATCACGGCAGGGGGCACTGAAGCTTTCTTT
TRBJ2-3 | TRBV15 | once | - | CATSSIGGTQYF | TGTGCCACCAGCAGTATCGGAGGTACGCAGTATTTT
TRBJ2-6 | TRBV6-5 | - | TRBD1 | CASSRDRDNVLTF | TGTGCCAGCAGTCGGGACAGAGACAACGTCCTGACTTTC
TRBJ1-5 | TRBV30 | - | - | CAWRGPGGDQPQHF | TGTGCCTGGAGGGGGCCGGGAGGCGATCAGCCCCAGCATTTT
TRBJ2-1 | TRBV28 | - | - | CASIERGTLSPAGQFF | TGTGCCAGCATCGAAAGGGGAACCTTGAGCCCAGCCGGGCAGTTCTTC
TRBJ2-2 | TRBV29-1 | - | - | CSVEDQGRGGSGELFF | TGCAGCGTTGAAGATCAAGGAAGGGGGGGAAGCGGGGAGCTGTTTTTT
TRBJ2-5 | TRBV24-1 | - | - | CATSDSRQGGETQYF | TGTGCCACCAGTGATTCTCGGCAGGGGGGTGAGACCCAGTACTTC
TRBJ1-6 | TRBV18 | once | - | CASSPTGGTDSPLHF | TGTGCCAGCTCACCAACGGGTGGTACGGATTCACCCCTCCACTTT
TRBJ1-4 | TRBV5-6 | - | - | CASSLWRGWTVSTNEKLFF | TGTGCCAGCAGCTTGTGGAGGGGATGGACAGTTTCAACTAATGAAAAACTGTTTTTT
TRBJ2-1 | TRBV15 | - | TRBD1 | CATSSDRGFEQFF | TGTGCCACCAGCAGTGACAGGGGCTTTGAGCAGTTCTTC
TRBJ1-2 | TRBV29-1 | - | TRBD1 | CSVAPYRGGYTF | TGCAGCGTCGCACCTTACAGGGGTGGCTACACCTTC
TRBJ2-7 | TRBV19 | - | - | CASWGRGARDEQYF | TGTGCCAGTTGGGGAAGAGGGGCTCGAGACGAGCAGTACTTC
TRBJ2-7 | TRBV3-1/TRBV3-2 | - | - | CASSRRAGNEQYF | TGTGCCAGCAGCCGCCGAGCCGGGAACGAGCAGTACTTC
TRBJ2-1 | TRBV6-5 | - | - | CASSTRDNEQFF | TGTGCCAGCAGTACAAGAGACAATGAGCAGTTCTTC
TRBJ1-4 | TRBV29-1 | once | - | CSVEDREGEKLFF | TGCAGCGTTGAAGATCGCGAGGGGGAAAAACTGTTTTTT
TRBJ1-2 | TRBV5-1 | - | - | CASSFGENYGYTF | TGCGCCAGCAGCTTTGGGGAGAACTATGGCTACACCTTC
TRBJ2-2 | TRBV7-9 | - | TRBD2 | CASSFPTSGGPAGELFF | TGTGCCAGCAGCTTTCCTACTAGCGGGGGCCCCGCCGGGGAGCTGTTTTTT
TRBJ1-5 | TRBV28 | - | TRBD1 | CASSLGVWTGGQPQHF | TGTGCCAGCAGTTTAGGTGTGTGGACAGGAGGTCAGCCCCAGCATTTT
TRBJ1-2 | TRBV6-5 | few | - | CASREGLYGYTF | TGTGCCAGCAGGGAGGGGCTCTATGGCTACACCTTC
TRBJ2-2 | TRBV5-1 | - | - | CASSLNPTANTGELFF | TGCGCCAGCAGCTTGAATCCAACGGCGAACACCGGGGAGCTGTTTTTT
TRBJ2-3 | TRBV4-2 | - | - | CASSPSGGGTDTQYF | TGTGCCAGCAGCCCCTCAGGTGGGGGGACAGATACGCAGTATTTT
TRBJ2-1 | TRBV27 | once | TRBD2 | CASRPSLAGGRNEQFF | TGTGCCAGCAGGCCCAGCCTAGCGGGGGGTCGGAATGAGCAGTTCTTC
TRBJ1-3 | TRBV6-1 | few | - | CASSEGDSGNTIYF | TGTGCCAGCAGTGAGGGGGACTCTGGAAACACCATATATTTT
TRBJ2-1 | TRBV5-4 | once | TRBD2 | CASTRTSGNNEQFF | TGTGCCAGCACCCGGACTAGCGGAAACAATGAGCAGTTCTTC
TRBJ2-1 | TRBV30 | - | TRBD2 | CAYQSGEWNEQFF | TGTGCCTATCAAAGCGGGGAATGGAATGAGCAGTTCTTC
TRBJ2-4 | TRBV28 | - | - | CASTHNGAKNIQYF | TGTGCCAGCACCCACAACGGGGCGAAAAACATTCAGTACTTC
TRBJ1-6 | TRBV5-8 | - | - | CASKGPGSYNSPLHF | TGTGCCAGCAAGGGGCCGGGCTCCTATAATTCACCCCTCCACTTT
TRBJ1-2 | TRBV19 | - | - | CASSIVPGGYTF | TGTGCCAGTAGTATAGTTCCAGGAGGCTACACCTTC
TRBJ2-1 | TRBV4-1 | - | TRBD2 | CASSQEWYGGGAGEQFF | TGCGCCAGCAGCCAAGAATGGTATGGCGGGGGGGCGGGTGAGCAGTTCTTC
TRBJ1-2 | TRBV28 | once | TRBD1 | CASSTSGTGSNYGYTF | TGTGCCAGCAGTACATCCGGGACAGGTTCTAACTATGGCTACACCTTC
TRBJ2-7 | TRBV12-5 | - | - | CASGSRALYEQYF | TGTGCTAGTGGCTCCCGGGCCCTCTACGAGCAGTACTTC
TRBJ1-1 | TRBV11-2 | - | - | CASSPSTLNTEAFF | TGTGCCAGCAGCCCCTCCACGTTGAACACTGAAGCTTTCTTT
TRBJ1-6 | TRBV7-3 | - | - | CASSLQSYNSPLHF | TGTGCCAGCAGCCTCCAGTCCTATAATTCACCCCTCCACTTT
TRBJ1-5 | TRBV5-1 | - | TRBD1 | CASSVGQALNQPQHF | TGCGCCAGCAGCGTGGGACAGGCGCTAAATCAGCCCCAGCATTTT
TRBJ2-1 | TRBV27 | - | - | CASSLNTYRSNEQFF | TGTGCCAGCAGTTTAAATACTTACCGATCCAATGAGCAGTTCTTC
TRBJ1-5 | TRBV24-1 | - | - | CAIASNQPQHF | TGTGCCATTGCTAGCAATCAGCCCCAGCATTTT
TRBJ1-1 | TRBV18 | - | - | CASSPKNKRMNTEAFF | TGTGCCAGCTCACCTAAAAATAAGAGAATGAACACTGAAGCTTTCTTT
TRBJ1-5 | TRBV5-5 | - | - | CASSPDGNQPQHF | TGTGCCAGCAGCCCGGATGGCAATCAGCCCCAGCATTTT
TRBJ1-2 | TRBV5-4 | - | TRBD1 | CASSRTGGGGYTF | TGTGCCAGCAGTAGGACAGGGGGCGGTGGCTACACCTTC
TRBJ1-6 | TRBV28 | - | - | CASRPSGSYNSPLHF | TGTGCCAGCAGGCCCTCTGGCTCCTATAATTCACCCCTCCACTTT
TRBJ2-7 | TRBV18 | - | - | CASSPFPQDYEQYF | TGTGCCAGCTCACCATTCCCACAGGACTACGAGCAGTACTTC
TRBJ1-6 | TRBV20-1 | - | - | CSAIPTPLHF | TGCAGTGCTATCCCGACTCCCCTCCACTTT
TRBJ2-2 | TRBV10-3 | once | - | CAISPRALPTPGELFF | TGTGCCATCAGCCCCCGGGCCTTACCAACCCCCGGGGAGCTGTTTTTT
TRBJ2-5 | TRBV20-1 | - | - | CSASLLLGETQYF | TGCAGTGCCAGTCTCCTCTTGGGAGAGACCCAGTACTTC